This T cell receptor beta chain stems from a study of T cell repertoires in cytomegalovirus infection. Study overall: Recently described HLA-C-restricted plus well-studied HLA-B-restricted CMV epitopes were used. Indications of both CMV infection and matching HLA type were provided by public TCR beta signatures. Study conclusions and caveats: The cumulative frequency of public TCR beta families distinguished individuals who carried CMV together with the relevant HLA. In two of eight donors, the top clonotype was HLA-C-restricted CMV-specific.

There are 11 residues in the CDR3. V gave up 8 bases and J gave up 6 bases, with 7 bases separating them. Germline V gene data show CDR1 as MNHNY and CDR2 as SVGAGI (reference sequence). This clonotype was seen a single time. No antigen is known for it. TCRdb re-called the reads with MiXCR, one entry per CDR3 protein. The table has some 920,000 distinct CDR3 sequences, 30% to 40% seen once. The chain carries TRBV6-6 and TRBJ2-2; D is undetermined. The material was cultured CD8+ T cells from PBMCs, obtained from culture after CMV antigen stimulation. The sequence was collected from a human donor in good health (CMV status not recorded). Some clones in this sample may be carry-over from other donors' samples. The CDR3 DNA sequence: TGTGCCAGCGGGTCTCCCGGGGAGCTGTTTTTT. Protein sequence: CASGSPGELFF.